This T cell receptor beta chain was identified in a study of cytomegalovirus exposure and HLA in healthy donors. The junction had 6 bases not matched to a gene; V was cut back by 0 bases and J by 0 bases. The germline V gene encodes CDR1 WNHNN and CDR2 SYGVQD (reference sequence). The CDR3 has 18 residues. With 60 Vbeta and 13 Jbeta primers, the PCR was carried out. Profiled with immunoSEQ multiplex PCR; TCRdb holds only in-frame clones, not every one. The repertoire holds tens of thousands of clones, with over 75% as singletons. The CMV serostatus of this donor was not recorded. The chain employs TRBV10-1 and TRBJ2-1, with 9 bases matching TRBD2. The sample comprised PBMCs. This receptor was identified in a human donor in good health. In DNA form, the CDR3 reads TGCGCCAGCAGTGAGTCCAGCGGGGGGCTCTCCTCCTACAATGAGCAGTTCTTC. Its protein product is CASSESSGGLSSYNEQFF.